The following is a T cell receptor beta chain sequence with its context. Authors' processing steps: Scientists estimated how many nucleated cells there were by amplifying reference gene primers. Data came from immunoSEQ multiplex PCR; TCRdb stores just in-frame clones and leaves some out. D and trimming were read from the DNA, whereas the V and J calls and clone size are those reported in that table. The sample includes around 500,000 clones, 80% to 90% of them seen just once. The CDR3 length is 19 residues. Germline CDR1 is KGHDR and CDR2 is SFDVKD. J was trimmed by 0 bases and V by 4 bases; bases with no gene match: 11. The sample belongs to a study of blood T cell repertoires in COVID-19. Across the whole study: The United States, Italy and Spain provided the acute and convalescent COVID-19 samples.

The source is a human donor in a cohort sampled during active COVID-19. V and J are TRBV24-1 and TRBJ2-3; 11 bases align to TRBD2. The sequenced sample consisted of peripheral blood. Here the CDR3 DNA reads TGTGCCACCAGTGACCTTAGCGGGAGGGCCCGGTCGAGCACAGATACGCAGTATTTT. Translation gives CATSDLSGRARSSTDTQYF.